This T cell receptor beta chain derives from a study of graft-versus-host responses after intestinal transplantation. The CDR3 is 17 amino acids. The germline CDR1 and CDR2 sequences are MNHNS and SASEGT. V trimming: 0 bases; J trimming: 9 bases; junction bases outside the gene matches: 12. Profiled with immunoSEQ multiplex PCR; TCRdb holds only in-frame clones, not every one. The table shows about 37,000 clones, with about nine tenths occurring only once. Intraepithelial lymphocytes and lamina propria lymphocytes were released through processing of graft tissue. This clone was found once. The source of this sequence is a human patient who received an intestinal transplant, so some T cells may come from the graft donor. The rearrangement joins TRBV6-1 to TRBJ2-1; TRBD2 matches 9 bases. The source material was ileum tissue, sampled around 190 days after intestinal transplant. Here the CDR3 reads CASSEALGTSLVSEQFF. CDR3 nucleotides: TGTGCCAGCAGTGAAGCACTCGGGACTAGCCTCGTTAGTGAGCAGTTCTTC.